Presented here are 10 T cell receptor beta chains from one specimen sequenced in a study of blood T cell repertoires in COVID-19. Sequenced by immunoSEQ multiplex PCR; TCRdb stores in-frame clones only, minus some. There are under 250,000 clones in the sample; around 78% occur only once, and just over 2.5% lies in the top ten. The sample consisted of peripheral blood. The receptor set was obtained from a woman between 70 and 85 years old with active or convalescent COVID-19.

The chain joins TRBV5-4 to TRBJ2-3; 14 nucleotides line up with TRBD2. Germline CDR1 is SGHNT and CDR2 is YYREEE (reference sequence). The CDR3 totals 19 residues. J gave up 0 bases and V 4 bases, and 10 bases lay outside the gene matches. For the CDR3, the DNA is TGTGCCAGCAGCGAGCTTAGGACTAGCGGGGGGAGTAGCACAGATACGCAGTATTTT. Translation gives CASSELRTSGGSSTDTQYF.

CDR3 residues: CASTDRGPYEQYF. The CDR3 coding sequence is TGTGCCAGCACCGACAGGGGGCCCTACGAGCAGTACTTC. The rearrangement uses TRBV11-1 and TRBJ2-7, with TRBD1 matching 10 bases. The trim removed 7 bases at V and 2 bases at J, leaving 2 bases unmatched. The CDR3 covers 13 residues. Germline V gives CDR1 SGHAT, CDR2 FQDESV (reference sequence).

The V and J genes are TRBV6-5 and TRBJ2-5; 8 bases match TRBD2. Germline CDR1 reads MNHEY; CDR2 reads SVGAGI. There are 14 residues in the CDR3. The ends lost 4 bases at V and 3 bases at J; junction bases unmatched: 4. DNA for the CDR3: TGTGCCAGCAGTTCGGGGGGACTAGAAGAGACCCAGTACTTC. Translating gives CASSSGGLEETQYF.

This clone was detected once. This CDR3 is CASSLGTGASGEQFF. DNA of the CDR3: TGCGCCAGCAGCTTGGGGACAGGGGCTTCGGGTGAGCAGTTCTTC. The J gene is TRBJ2-1, the V gene TRBV5-1; 9 nucleotides agree with TRBD1. Germline CDR1 reads SGHRS; CDR2 reads YFSETQ. There are 15 residues in the CDR3. Trimming at V came to 0 bases and at J to 9 bases, leaving 7 bases not matched to a gene.

This chain joins TRBV19 and TRBJ1-5; TRBD1 is a possible D gene (6 bases). Germline CDR1 LNHDA, CDR2 SQIVND (reference sequence). The germline V and J ends were trimmed by 7 bases and 1 base, with 14 bases remaining between them. The CDR3 extends over 15 amino acids. The CDR3 DNA is TGTGCCAGTACAAGGGGGGGGCCGAGCAATCAGCCCCAGCATTTT. Its protein is CASTRGGPSNQPQHF.

The rearrangement joins TRBV7-2 to TRBJ1-1; D is possibly TRBD1 (6 bases). The CDR3 consists of 16 residues. The germline V gene has CDR1 SGHTA and CDR2 FQGNSA. V dropped 1 base and J dropped 1 base, with 13 bases sitting between them. The CDR3 DNA is TGTGCCAGCAGCTTAGTCACAGGGACAAGGAACACTGAAGCTTTCTTT. Its translation: CASSLVTGTRNTEAFF.

The chain uses TRBV5-6 and TRBJ2-5; TRBD1 might be the D (5 bases). Germline assignment: CDR1 SGHDT and CDR2 YYEEEE. CDR3 length equals 13 residues. The V and J ends lost 3 bases and 1 base respectively, with 7 bases between them. CDR3 residues: CASSSGFQETQYF. CDR3 coding DNA: TGTGCCAGCAGCTCAGGGTTCCAAGAGACCCAGTACTTC.

The rearrangement uses TRBV5-1 and TRBJ1-6; no firm D call. The germline V gene has CDR1 SGHRS and CDR2 YFSETQ. The length of the CDR3 is 16 residues. V lost 0 bases and J lost 8, with 15 bases in between. CDR3 sequence: CASSLGSRPRDSPLHF. Written as DNA, the CDR3 is TGCGCCAGCAGCTTGGGTTCTCGGCCCCGGGATTCACCCCTCCACTTT.

The chain has TRBV29-1 and TRBJ1-2, with 10 bases that match TRBD1. The CDR3 has 13 amino acids. The V and J ends lost 6 bases and 3 bases, in that order; junction bases with no gene match: 4. Per germline, CDR1 SQVTM and CDR2 ANQGSEA. The CDR3 region is CSVEGQGYYGYTF. CDR3 bases: TGCAGCGTGGAGGGACAGGGGTACTATGGCTACACCTTC.

This rearrangement joins TRBV11-3 to TRBJ2-5; 11 nucleotides align to TRBD1. Germline assignment: CDR1 SGHNT and CDR2 YENEEA. Trimming at V came to 5 bases and at J to 1 base, leaving 6 bases not matched to a gene. The CDR3 runs 16 residues. CDR3 amino acids: CASSPGQGEIQETQYF. The CDR3 DNA sequence: TGTGCCAGCAGCCCGGGACAGGGGGAGATCCAAGAGACCCAGTACTTC. Based on the CDR3 plus reference TRBV11-3 and TRBJ2-5, the full variable domain is EAGVVQSPRYKIIEKKQPVAFWCNPISGHNTLYWYLQNLGQGPELLIRYENEEAVDDSQLPKDRFSAERLKGVDSTLKIQPAELGDSAVYLCASSPGQGEIQETQYFGPGTRLLVL.